One and the same sample provided the 13 T cell receptor beta chains below, sequenced in a study of T cell responses to AZD1222 COVID-19 vaccine (TCRdb year 2021). The time point label here, explained by the study, means: baseline before first vaccination. The library was built by means of the immunoSEQ multiplex PCR assay. TCRdb mirrors the immuneACCESS table, restricted to in-frame sequences. Some clones are absent from its copies; in checked studies, under half trace to an unresolved V gene, and the reason for the others is unknown. The sample profile shows around 150,000 clones; 91% of them were found once. The ten largest clones add up to 5% of the sample. This material consisted of peripheral blood, taken on day 0 of AZD1222 vaccination. The receptor set was obtained from an adult in good health.

This rearrangement joins TRBV4-3 to TRBJ2-7; 11 bases line up with TRBD1. Germline CDR1 and CDR2: LGHNA and YSLEER. V lost 2 bases to trimming and J lost 2 bases; unmatched junction nucleotides: 5. The CDR3 has 16 residues. In DNA form, the CDR3 reads TGCGCCAGCAGCCAAACTCCGGGACAGGGGGCCTACGAGCAGTACTTC. It codes for CASSQTPGQGAYEQYF.

This clone came up a few times. This chain joins TRBV5-8 and TRBJ2-2; D not certain. The V end was cut by 9 bases, the J end by 1 base, with 16 bases between. The CDR3 is made up of 15 amino acids. Germline V gives CDR1 SGHTS, CDR2 YDEGEE. CDR3 amino acids: CATPTRPGNTGELFF. CDR3 DNA: TGTGCCACTCCGACTCGCCCGGGGAACACCGGGGAGCTGTTTTTT.

The chain joins TRBV28 to TRBJ2-3; D gene ambiguous. CDR3 size: 12 residues. Trimming shortened V by 6 bases and J by 4 bases, and 8 bases separated the two germline ends. CDR1 MDHEN and CDR2 SYDVKM come from the germline V gene. In nucleotides, the CDR3 is TGTGCCAGCAGCCTCCAATCAGATACGCAGTATTTT. Protein sequence: CASSLQSDTQYF.

The CDR3 region has the DNA TGTGCCAGTCAGGATCGGCGCGAGGAGACCCAGTACTTC. This sequence encodes CASQDRREETQYF. This chain uses TRBV2 with TRBJ2-5; D gene ambiguous. The CDR3 has 13 residues. Germline CDR1 is SNHLY and CDR2 is FYNNEI. Trimming left V 9 bases short and J 5 bases short, with 16 bases between.

J is TRBJ1-3 and V is TRBV5-1, with 8 bases matching TRBD1. The CDR3 is 15 residues long. With V trimmed by 4 bases and J by 0 bases, 3 bases remained unmatched. The germline gives CDR1 SGHRS, CDR2 YFSETQ. Here the CDR3 reads CASSGQGLSGNTIYF. CDR3 nucleotides: TGCGCCAGCAGCGGACAGGGTCTCTCTGGAAACACCATATATTTT.

V gene TRBV28 combines with J gene TRBJ2-7; D gene unclear. The CDR3 is made up of 14 amino acids. Trimming cost V 3 bases and J 1 base, with 10 bases left between them. CDR1 is MDHEN and CDR2 is SYDVKM in the germline V gene. The CDR3 region is CASSFVLASYEQYF. CDR3 coding DNA: TGTGCCAGCAGTTTCGTTCTCGCGTCCTACGAGCAGTACTTC.

The sample holds one count of this clone. The chain joins TRBV10-3 to TRBJ1-2, with D possibly TRBD1 on 6 matching bases. V lost 0 bases and J lost 9, with 14 bases in between. From germline, CDR1 is ENHRY and CDR2 SYGVKD. There are 14 residues in the CDR3. The CDR3 protein is CAISESSGAGSYTF. DNA for the CDR3: TGTGCCATCAGTGAGTCTTCGGGGGCCGGGAGCTACACCTTC.

This chain links TRBV12-3 or TRBV12-4 with TRBJ1-2; a possible D gene is TRBD1 (5 bases). The germline V and J ends were trimmed by 6 bases and 0 bases, with 8 bases remaining between them. There are 13 residues in the CDR3. The CDR3 region is CASSFRANYGYTF. In nucleotides, the CDR3 is TGTGCCAGCAGCTTCAGGGCTAACTATGGCTACACCTTC.

The chain employs TRBV5-1 and TRBJ2-3; 15 nucleotides line up with TRBD2. Germline V CDR1 and CDR2: SGHRS, YFSETQ. Unmatched junction bases numbered 9, after V lost 3 bases and J lost 1 base. This CDR3 has 19 residues. The CDR3 region has the DNA TGCGCCAGCAGCTCCCCGGGGACTAGCGGGAGGTATGGCACAGATACGCAGTATTTT. Residues: CASSSPGTSGRYGTDTQYF.

J is TRBJ2-6 and V is TRBV5-1; TRBD1 might be the D (6 bases). CDR1 is SGHRS and CDR2 is YFSETQ in the germline V gene. This CDR3 region has 14 residues. Trimming cost V 6 bases and J 2 bases, with 9 bases left between them. The DNA for the CDR3 is TGCGCCAGCACATCAGGGGCTGGGGCCAACGTCCTGACTTTC. Residues: CASTSGAGANVLTF.

CDR3 region: CASSFNRDPYEQYF. The CDR3 DNA reads as TGTGCCAGCAGTTTCAACAGGGACCCCTACGAGCAGTACTTC. V usage is TRBV28 and J usage is TRBJ2-7, with D maybe TRBD1 (6 bases). The CDR3 is 14 residues long. Trimming left V 3 bases short and J 2 bases short, with 11 bases between. The germline CDR1 and CDR2 sequences are MDHEN and SYDVKM.

In its sample, this clone was seen a few times. The chain recombines TRBV19 with TRBJ2-2, with 8 bases that match TRBD2. The CDR3 is made up of 16 amino acids. V lost 1 base, J lost 4 bases, and 5 bases stayed unmatched. The V gene's germline CDR1 is LNHDA and CDR2 SQIVND (reference sequence). This CDR3 reads CASSIARLASTGELFF. CDR3 nucleotide sequence: TGTGCCAGTAGTATAGCCCGACTAGCGTCCACCGGGGAGCTGTTTTTT.

This chain connects TRBV30 to TRBJ1-4; D ambiguous. This CDR3 region has 12 residues. Germline values: CDR1 GTSNPN, CDR2 SVGIG (reference sequence). V was shortened by 2 bases and J by 8 bases, with 9 bases between the two germline ends. The CDR3 bases are TGTGCCTGGAGTTCGCTCCGCGAAAAACTGTTTTTT. Protein product: CAWSSLREKLFF.